The present TCR beta chain was sequenced within a study of T cells in Graves' hyperthyroidism and ophthalmopathy. At the level of the study: At initial diagnosis, before any treatment had begun, peripheral blood was obtained.

This clonotype was seen repeatedly, ten times or more. RNA transcripts were the template for amplifying TCR beta CDR3 regions. The primer set for the first-round RT-PCR of the TCR CDR3 was HTBI. TCRdb used MiXCR to reprocess the multiplex PCR reads, holding one entry per CDR3 protein. The sample has around 340,000 distinct CDR3 sequences; roughly 14% are singletons. Patients aged 18 to 65 had newly diagnosed hyperthyroidism lasting under 2 months. The study left out patients who had uncontrolled infection, other autoimmune disease, pregnancy or lactation. The clonotype comes from a woman aged 25 to 39 with Graves' hyperthyroidism. Sample: blood.

The CDR3 here is CASSLGGARLNTEAFF. CDR3 sequence (DNA): TGTGCCAGCAGCTTGGGGGGGGCCAGGCTGAACACTGAAGCTTTCTTT. This chain links TRBV5-6 with TRBJ1-1, with a weak D call TRBD1 (6 bases). The CDR3 is made up of 16 amino acids. Trimming removed 0 bases at V and 0 bases at J, with 12 bases between. Germline lookup yields CDR1 SGHDT and CDR2 YYEEEE.